The 2 T cell receptor beta chains below come from one sample, sequenced in a study of memory CD4+ T cells and cytomegalovirus serostatus. The data were produced by immunoSEQ multiplex PCR, yet TCRdb's version contains in-frame clones alone and is incomplete. The table shows approximately 61,000 clones, with about three quarters occurring only once. The sort gate was single viable CD3+CD4+CD8-CD45RO+ cells for memory CD4+ T cells. The sample comprised memory CD4+ T cells from blood. These receptors originate from an adult in good health and CMV-seronegative. Some clones in this sample may be carry-over from other donors' samples.

A few counts support this clone. The rearrangement links TRBV7-9 to TRBJ1-1; 7 nucleotides align to TRBD1. J was trimmed by 10 bases and V by 1 base; bases with no gene match: 3. Germline CDR1 and CDR2: SEHNR and FQNEAQ (reference sequence). The CDR3 length is 12 residues. The CDR3 DNA is TGTGCCAGCAGCTTAGTGGACAGGAGAGCTTTCTTT. This encodes CASSLVDRRAFF.

The chain has TRBV11-3 and TRBJ2-7; the D is unclear. The V end lost 1 base, the J end lost 5 bases, and 9 bases lay between the germline ends. The germline V gene has CDR1 SGHNT and CDR2 YENEEA. The CDR3 loop spans 13 amino acids. In nucleotides, the CDR3 is TGTGCCAGCAGCTTAGGAGAGGTCCACGAGCAGTACTTC. Its translation is CASSLGEVHEQYF.